The 21 T cell receptor beta chains below all came from one sample that was sequenced in a study of CD8+CD57+ T cells in acquired aplastic anemia (dated by TCRdb to the late 2010s). These reads were obtained on an Illumina HiSeq 2000. Genomic DNA was used as template for profiling of TCR beta VDJ combinations and CDR3 sequences. TCRdb trimmed public reads at Q25 via fastp, called clones via MiXCR and kept in-frame beta chains. Under each unique CDR3 protein, matching rows form one entry showing the most common genes and DNA. The sample table shows some 68,000 distinct CDR3 sequences, and roughly half are seen once. In total, the top ten clones hold around 8% of the sample. Sequencing input: sorted CD4+, CD8+, or CD8+CD57+ T cells (not recorded which) from PBMCs. These TCRs come from a human donor in good health, serving as a control.

V and J are TRBV5-5 and TRBJ1-5; D call uncertain. This CDR3 contains 14 residues. Trimming shortened V by 5 bases and J by 0 bases, and 9 bases separated the two germline ends. Germline V gene data show CDR1 as SGHKS and CDR2 as YYEKEE (reference sequence). The CDR3 protein is CASSSTDSNQPQHF. CDR3 nucleotide sequence: TGTGCCAGCAGTTCGACGGATAGCAATCAGCCCCAGCATTTT.

This chain uses TRBV14 with TRBJ1-2, with a weak D call TRBD1 (5 bases). The CDR3 loop spans 14 amino acids. CDR1 and CDR2 (germline): SGHDN, FVKESK. V was clipped by 3 bases and J by 4 bases, with 12 bases between them. The CDR3 nucleotides are TGTGCCAGCAGCCATTTGGGGGGATTCTATGGCTACACCTTC. Translating it yields CASSHLGGFYGYTF.

This clonotype was seen a single time. This sequence joins TRBV10-3 and TRBJ1-2; TRBD1 is a possible D gene (6 bases). The length of the CDR3 is 14 residues. Germline V lookup: CDR1 ENHRY, CDR2 SYGVKD. V gave up 3 bases and J gave up 4 bases, with 12 bases separating them. The CDR3 coding sequence is TGTGCCATCAGTGACCGGGACACGATCTATGGCTACACCTTC. Translation gives CAISDRDTIYGYTF.

This clonotype was detected many times. The chain joins TRBV6-5 to TRBJ2-7, with 9 nucleotides matching TRBD2. The CDR3 totals 16 residues. CDR1 and CDR2 (germline): MNHEY, SVGAGI. Trimming took 0 bases from V and 7 from J; bases not matched to a gene: 10. Here the CDR3 reads CASSYSGSGRGWEQYF. CDR3 sequence (DNA): TGTGCCAGCAGTTACTCGGGTAGCGGGAGAGGTTGGGAGCAGTACTTC.

Many counts were recorded for this clonotype. The junction departs from the called germline gene at one end, perhaps through a read error. The V gene is TRBV9, the J gene TRBJ2-7; D tentatively reads TRBD1 or TRBD2 (5 bases each). The germline V gene has CDR1 SGDLS and CDR2 YYNGEE. This CDR3 contains 13 residues. The CDR3 sequence is CASSVTSGDEQHF. As DNA, the CDR3 is TGTGCCAGCAGCGTAACTAGTGGGGACGAGCAGCACTTC. Full variable domain (rest looked up from reference TRBV9 and TRBJ2-7): DSGVTQTPKHLITATGQRVTLRCSPRSGDLSVYWYQQSLDQGLQFLIQYYNGEERAKGNILERFSAQQFPDLHSELNLSSLELGDSALYFCASSVTSGDEQHFGPGTRLTVT.

The chain uses TRBV29-1 and TRBJ2-3, with TRBD2 matching over 9 bases. CDR3 length equals 15 residues. The V and J ends lost 4 bases and 6 bases, in that order; junction bases with no gene match: 11. CDR1 and CDR2 from the germline V gene are SQVTM and ANQGSEA. CDR3 amino acids: CSVGGGVEGSDTQYF. DNA for the CDR3: TGCAGCGTTGGCGGGGGGGTTGAGGGGTCGGATACGCAGTATTTT.

The CDR3 region is CAISESADRGGYTF. Here the CDR3 DNA reads TGTGCCATCAGTGAGTCAGCTGACAGGGGTGGCTACACCTTC. This chain joins TRBV10-3 and TRBJ1-2; 8 bases align to TRBD1. Trimming took 0 bases from V and 7 from J; bases not matched to a gene: 4. CDR3 length equals 14 residues. The germline V gene encodes CDR1 ENHRY and CDR2 SYGVKD.

The table lists this clonotype with many counts. This rearrangement joins TRBV7-9 to TRBJ2-7; no firm D call. V was pared by 1 base and J by 3 bases, with 16 bases between. The CDR3 length is 16 residues. CDR1 is SEHNR and CDR2 is FQNEAQ in the germline V gene (reference sequence). The CDR3 DNA follows: TGTGCCAGCAGCTTAGGCGCTCCCTCCCTAAACTACGAGCAGTACTTC. Its translation: CASSLGAPSLNYEQYF.

This clonotype was counted many times. The V gene is TRBV27, the J gene TRBJ1-5; possible D gene TRBD1, 5 bases. With 4 bases removed from V and 10 bases from J, the gap between germline ends came to 20 bases. Germline V gene lookup returns CDR1 MNHEY and CDR2 SMNVEV (reference sequence). The CDR3 loop spans 15 amino acids. The CDR3 here is CASSSSTQGLEPQHF. The CDR3 DNA sequence: TGTGCCAGCAGTTCGTCAACCCAGGGCCTCGAACCCCAGCATTTT.

In its sample, this clonotype was seen many times. J is TRBJ1-1 and V is TRBV7-9; TRBD1 matches at 7 bases. Germline CDR1 is SEHNR and CDR2 is FQNEAQ (reference sequence). The CDR3 runs to 13 residues. The V segment lost 5 bases and the J segment 7 bases; nucleotides outside the gene matches: 7. CDR3 residues: CASSGQAVLEAFF. The CDR3 DNA is TGTGCCAGCAGCGGACAGGCGGTTCTTGAAGCTTTCTTT.

As to this clonotype: Given a much more abundant clone one base away, this may be a read error. V is TRBV2 and J is TRBJ1-1, with D possibly being TRBD1 (6 bases). The CDR3 has 13 residues. V gave up 4 bases and J gave up 7 bases, with 13 bases separating them. Per germline, CDR1 SNHLY and CDR2 FYNNEI. This CDR3 reads CASSARGQGEAFF. CDR3 DNA: TGTGCCAGCAGTGCACGGGGGCAAGGTGAAGCTTTCTTT.

This clonotype was recorded at least ten times. The rearrangement uses TRBV5-1 and TRBJ2-7; 9 bases fit TRBD2. Per the germline V gene, CDR1 is SGHRS and CDR2 is YFSETQ. The CDR3 has 15 residues. Trimming removed 0 bases from V and 4 bases from J; junction bases left unmatched: 5. CDR3 protein: CASSLAGLAGYEQYF. CDR3 in DNA: TGCGCCAGCAGCTTGGCGGGACTAGCTGGTTACGAGCAGTACTTC.

This clonotype was seen a single time. V usage is TRBV5-3 and J usage is TRBJ1-3; 9 bases fit TRBD1. TRBV5-3 is assigned to the ORF class and has an uncertain function. The CDR3 consists of 16 residues. Trimming cost V 9 bases and J 0 bases; bases outside gene matches: 10. The CDR3 region is CATRDRAPHSGNTIYF. CDR3 bases: TGTGCCACCCGGGACAGGGCTCCGCACTCTGGAAACACCATATATTTT.

This chain uses TRBV10-3 with TRBJ1-5; the match to TRBD1 covers 10 bases. The germline V gene has CDR1 ENHRY and CDR2 SYGVKD. V lost 2 bases, J lost 4 bases, and 5 bases stayed unmatched. The CDR3 is 16 residues long. CDR3 sequence reads: CAISEAGTGDNQPQHF. The CDR3 DNA sequence: TGTGCCATCAGTGAGGCCGGGACAGGGGATAATCAGCCCCAGCATTTT.

This clonotype turned up a few times. A read error may explain this, as a much larger clone is one base away. The chain joins TRBV29-1 to TRBJ2-1, with D perhaps TRBD2 (5 bases). Germline V CDR1 and CDR2: SQVTM, ANQGSEA. The CDR3 runs 13 residues. In DNA, the CDR3 is TGCGGCGTGGAAGGGAGCTCCTACAATGAGCAGTTCTTC. The encoded protein is CGVEGSSYNEQFF.

The chain has TRBV29-1 and TRBJ2-1; TRBD1 aligns across 7 bases. Trimming at V came to 7 bases and at J to 8 bases, leaving 14 bases not matched to a gene. There are 14 residues in the CDR3. Germline V gene data show CDR1 as SQVTM and CDR2 as ANQGSEA. The CDR3 sequence is CSAPGSRDSDEQFF. CDR3 bases: TGCAGCGCCCCCGGGTCGAGGGACAGTGATGAGCAGTTCTTC.

The V call is TRBV4-1, the J call TRBJ1-6, with 10 nucleotides matching TRBD1. Germline CDR1 reads MGHRA; CDR2 reads YSYEKL. Trimming at V came to 4 bases and at J to 8 bases, leaving 2 bases not matched to a gene. The CDR3 totals 14 residues. In nucleotides, the CDR3 is TGCGCCAGCAGCCGACAGGGGGCCGATTCACCCCTCCACTTT. Encoded protein: CASSRQGADSPLHF.

The V call is TRBV2, the J call TRBJ2-7; no reliable D call. Germline values: CDR1 SNHLY, CDR2 FYNNEI. The CDR3 is made up of 13 amino acids. V gave up 5 bases and J gave up 2 bases, with 10 bases separating them. CDR3 coding DNA: TGTGCCAGCAGTTACACTACAACCTACGAGCAGTACTTC. Its translation is CASSYTTTYEQYF.

The genes are TRBV15 and TRBJ1-5, with D possibly being TRBD1 (5 bases). Between the trimmed V and J ends, which lost 8 bases and 0 bases, there was a span of 8 bases. CDR3 length: 13 residues. Germline CDR1 is LNHNV and CDR2 is YYDKDF (reference sequence). CDR3 sequence reads: CATVRDSNQPQHF. Written as DNA, the CDR3 is TGTGCCACCGTCAGGGATAGCAATCAGCCCCAGCATTTT.

This sequence joins TRBV20-1 and TRBJ2-7; D is perhaps TRBD1 or TRBD2 (6 bases each). Germline assignment: CDR1 DFQATT and CDR2 SNEGSKA (reference sequence). The V and J ends lost 6 bases and 2 bases respectively, with 14 bases between them. The CDR3 is made up of 13 amino acids. The chain's CDR3 is CSAQRGDAYEQYF. The CDR3 coding sequence is TGCAGTGCGCAGAGGGGGGATGCCTACGAGCAGTACTTC.

This clonotype was seen at least ten times. V is TRBV6-1 and J is TRBJ2-1, with 9 positions matching TRBD2. Germline V gives CDR1 MNHNS, CDR2 SASEGT. J was trimmed by 2 bases and V by 5 bases; bases with no gene match: 10. CDR3 length: 17 residues. CDR3 protein: CASSLGAGGLAYNEQFF. The CDR3 DNA is TGTGCCAGCAGTCTAGGAGCGGGAGGACTAGCCTACAATGAGCAGTTCTTC.